These 18 T cell receptor beta chains came from one sample sequenced in a study of blood T cell repertoires in COVID-19. Using immunoSEQ multiplex PCR, the repertoire was profiled, and TCRdb retains in-frame clones only, with some absent. The table shows around 280,000 clones, with roughly 90% occurring only once. Sequenced input: peripheral blood. All receptors come from a woman aged 45-60 years who had recovered from COVID-19.

This clone appeared once. The V gene is TRBV6-5, the J gene TRBJ1-2; no reliable D call. The V gene lost 7 bases and the J gene lost 4 bases, with 10 bases spanning the gap. CDR1 and CDR2 from the germline V gene are MNHEY and SVGAGI. The CDR3 loop spans 12 amino acids. CDR3 protein: CASKREGYGYTF. In nucleotides, the CDR3 is TGTGCCAGCAAGAGGGAAGGCTATGGCTACACCTTC.

The V and J genes are TRBV13 and TRBJ2-7; D uncertain. V lost 5 bases, J lost 0 bases, and 5 bases lay in between. CDR3 length equals 12 residues. The germline gives CDR1 PRHDT, CDR2 FYEKMQ (reference sequence). The CDR3 DNA is TGTGCCAGCAGCCGGAGCTCCTACGAGCAGTACTTC. Amino acids: CASSRSSYEQYF.

V gene TRBV6-2 or TRBV6-3 combines with J gene TRBJ1-2; D is possibly TRBD1 (6 bases). CDR1 is MNHEY, CDR2 SVGEGT, per germline. The V and J ends lost 0 bases and 8 bases respectively, with 13 bases between them. The CDR3 extends over 14 amino acids. CDR3 residues: CASSYSGASQGYTF. CDR3 bases: TGTGCCAGCAGTTACTCGGGGGCGTCACAGGGCTACACCTTC.

Comment on this clone: Germline and junction disagree at one end, which may indicate a read error. The chain couples TRBV7-7 to TRBJ2-5; weak D call: TRBD2 (5 bases). Germline loops: CDR1 SSHAT, CDR2 FNYEAQ (reference sequence). This CDR3 has 15 amino acids. As DNA, the CDR3 is TGTGCTAGCAGCCCAGTGGGGAGAGGACAAGAGACCCAGTACTTC. This codes for CASSPVGRGQETQYF.

The V gene is TRBV23-1, the J gene TRBJ2-7; 7 bases are a match to TRBD1. TRBV23-1 has ORF status, its function being uncertain. The V and J ends lost 0 bases and 4 bases, in that order; junction bases with no gene match: 3. CDR3 length equals 14 residues. CDR3 sequence: CASSQSGTEYEQYF. The CDR3 DNA sequence: TGCGCCAGCAGTCAATCCGGGACAGAATACGAGCAGTACTTC.

This chain connects TRBV5-1 to TRBJ2-1, with D possibly matching TRBD2 (6 bases). The V and J ends lost 3 bases and 4 bases respectively, with 11 bases between them. Germline V gene data show CDR1 as SGHRS and CDR2 as YFSETQ. The CDR3 is made up of 14 amino acids. The CDR3 loop is CASSSGDFYNEQFF. CDR3 nucleotide sequence: TGCGCCAGCAGCTCTGGGGACTTTTACAATGAGCAGTTCTTC.

This rearrangement joins TRBV7-3 to TRBJ1-3; D is ambiguous. CDR3 length: 13 residues. The V and J ends lost 6 bases and 7 bases respectively, with 13 bases between them. CDR1 and CDR2 (germline): SGHTA, FQGTGA. CDR3 residues: CASSLGAQNTIYF. As DNA, the CDR3 is TGTGCCAGCAGTCTGGGCGCGCAGAACACCATATATTTT.

This clone was counted only a few times. The rearrangement uses TRBV5-4 and TRBJ2-5; 10 bases are shared with TRBD1. Trimming took 3 bases from V and 3 from J; bases not matched to a gene: 5. Per the germline V gene, CDR1 is SGHNT and CDR2 is YYREEE (reference sequence). CDR3 size: 15 residues. CDR3 loop: CASSSPGTGEETQYF. The CDR3 nucleotides read TGTGCCAGCAGCTCTCCCGGGACAGGGGAAGAGACCCAGTACTTC.

The V call is TRBV19, the J call TRBJ2-2, with 11 bases fitting TRBD2. Germline CDR1 and CDR2: LNHDA and SQIVND (reference sequence). This CDR3 region has 18 residues. V shed 4 bases, J shed 1 base, and the junction held 8 bases outside the gene matches. CDR3: CASSRGRTSGWNTGELFF. The CDR3 coding sequence is TGTGCCAGTAGTAGAGGAAGGACTAGCGGGTGGAACACCGGGGAGCTGTTTTTT.

This clone has only one observation. This chain uses TRBV7-2 with TRBJ1-2; 8 nucleotides line up with TRBD1. Germline V gene sequence: CDR1 SGHTA, CDR2 FQGNSA. The CDR3 has 15 residues. With 4 bases clipped from V and 3 bases from J, the junction kept 7 bases outside the gene matches. CDR3 in DNA: TGTGCCAGCAGCTCGAACAGGGGGGACTACTATGGCTACACCTTC. It codes for CASSSNRGDYYGYTF.

The CDR3, as DNA: TGTGCCAGTAGTCCTCGGCTAGTCAATGAGCAGTTCTTC. Translated, it gives CASSPRLVNEQFF. The chain is built from TRBV19 and TRBJ2-1, with D unresolved. Germline lookup yields CDR1 LNHDA and CDR2 SQIVND (reference sequence). Trimming took off 5 bases at V and 6 bases at J, with 11 bases between the two ends. The CDR3 consists of 13 residues.

The rearrangement uses TRBV13 and TRBJ2-4, with TRBD1 as a possible D gene (7 bases). The CDR3 sequence is 18 residues long. Trimming shortened V by 4 bases and J by 0 bases, and 19 bases separated the two germline ends. The germline V gene has CDR1 PRHDT and CDR2 FYEKMQ (reference sequence). CDR3 coding DNA: TGTGCCAGCAGCTCATATCAGGAGGGGGCGGGAGCCAAAAACATTCAGTACTTC. Protein sequence: CASSSYQEGAGAKNIQYF.

The V call is TRBV9, the J call TRBJ2-3; 7 nucleotides align to TRBD2. From germline, CDR1 is SGDLS and CDR2 YYNGEE. CDR3 size: 16 residues. With V trimmed by 4 bases and J by 2 bases, 10 bases remained unmatched. As DNA, the CDR3 is TGTGCCAGCAGCCTCGGGACTACCGGGGCCACAGATACGCAGTATTTT. Protein sequence: CASSLGTTGATDTQYF.

The chain recombines TRBV7-9 with TRBJ1-1, with D tentatively TRBD1 (5 bases). The CDR3 covers 14 residues. CDR1 SEHNR and CDR2 FQNEAQ come from the germline V gene (reference sequence). Between the trimmed V and J ends, which lost 0 bases and 1 base, there was a span of 6 bases. This chain's CDR3 is CASSLAGQNTEAFF. The CDR3 DNA sequence: TGTGCCAGCAGCTTAGCTGGACAGAACACTGAAGCTTTCTTT.

This clone was detected only once. This chain uses TRBV27 with TRBJ1-1; perhaps TRBD1 as D (5 bases). In germline, CDR1 is MNHEY, CDR2 SMNVEV (reference sequence). The V end was cut by 2 bases, the J end by 0 bases, with 13 bases between. The CDR3 is 16 amino acids. The CDR3 sequence: CASSLGALTMNTEAFF. CDR3 nucleotide sequence: TGTGCCAGCAGTTTAGGGGCGTTGACAATGAACACTGAAGCTTTCTTT.

CDR3 sequence: CASSSQGGSNEKLFF. Here the CDR3 DNA reads TGTGCCAGCAGCTCCCAAGGGGGCTCTAATGAAAAACTGTTTTTT. The rearrangement links TRBV7-9 to TRBJ1-4; 7 bases match TRBD1. Germline V gene sequence: CDR1 SEHNR, CDR2 FQNEAQ (reference sequence). The CDR3 has 15 amino acids. With 4 bases clipped from V and 3 bases from J, the junction kept 5 bases outside the gene matches. The variable domain in full, with the rest retrieved from reference TRBV7-9 and TRBJ1-4, is DTGVSQNPRHKITKRGQNVTFRCDPISEHNRLYWYRQTLGQGPEFLTYFQNEAQLEKSRLLSDRFSAERPKGSFSTLEIQRTEQGDSAMYLCASSSQGGSNEKLFFGSGTQLSVL.

This clone was detected many times. The J gene is TRBJ1-2, the V gene TRBV7-2, with D perhaps matching TRBD1 (6 bases). The V end was cut by 2 bases, the J end by 7 bases, with 11 bases between. Germline assignment: CDR1 SGHTA and CDR2 FQGNSA. There are 13 residues in the CDR3. The chain's CDR3 is CASSLSGDGGYTF. The CDR3 DNA reads as TGTGCCAGCAGCTTATCAGGGGATGGTGGCTACACCTTC. The full variable domain, in which reference TRBV7-2 and TRBJ1-2 provide the parts outside the CDR3, is GAGVSQSPSNKVTEKGKDVELRCDPISGHTALYWYRQSLGQGLEFLIYFQGNSAPDKSGLPSDRFSAERTGGSVSTLTIQRTQQEDSAVYLCASSLSGDGGYTFGSGTRLTVV.

The V gene is TRBV6-6, the J gene TRBJ1-2, with 8 bases aligning to TRBD1. This CDR3 contains 17 residues. Germline trimming cut 5 bases from V and 1 base from J; bases unmatched to any gene: 12. CDR1 is MNHNY, CDR2 SVGAGI, per germline (reference sequence). CDR3 region: CASSLRTGKRGNYGYTF. The DNA for the CDR3 is TGTGCCAGCAGTCTCCGGACAGGGAAAAGGGGTAACTATGGCTACACCTTC.